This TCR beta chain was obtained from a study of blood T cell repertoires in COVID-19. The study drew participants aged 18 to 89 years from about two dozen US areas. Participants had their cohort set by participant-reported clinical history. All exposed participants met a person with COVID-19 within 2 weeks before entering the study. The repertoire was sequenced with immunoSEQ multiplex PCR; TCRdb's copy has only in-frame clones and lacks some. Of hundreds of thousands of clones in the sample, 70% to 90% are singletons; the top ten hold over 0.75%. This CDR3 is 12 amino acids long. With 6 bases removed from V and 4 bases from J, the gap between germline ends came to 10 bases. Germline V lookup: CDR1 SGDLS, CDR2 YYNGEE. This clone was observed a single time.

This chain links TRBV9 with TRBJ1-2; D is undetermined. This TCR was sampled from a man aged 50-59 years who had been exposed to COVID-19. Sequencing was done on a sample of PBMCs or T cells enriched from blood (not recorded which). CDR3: CASNRLSYGYTF. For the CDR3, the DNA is TGTGCCAGCAATAGACTGTCCTATGGCTACACCTTC.